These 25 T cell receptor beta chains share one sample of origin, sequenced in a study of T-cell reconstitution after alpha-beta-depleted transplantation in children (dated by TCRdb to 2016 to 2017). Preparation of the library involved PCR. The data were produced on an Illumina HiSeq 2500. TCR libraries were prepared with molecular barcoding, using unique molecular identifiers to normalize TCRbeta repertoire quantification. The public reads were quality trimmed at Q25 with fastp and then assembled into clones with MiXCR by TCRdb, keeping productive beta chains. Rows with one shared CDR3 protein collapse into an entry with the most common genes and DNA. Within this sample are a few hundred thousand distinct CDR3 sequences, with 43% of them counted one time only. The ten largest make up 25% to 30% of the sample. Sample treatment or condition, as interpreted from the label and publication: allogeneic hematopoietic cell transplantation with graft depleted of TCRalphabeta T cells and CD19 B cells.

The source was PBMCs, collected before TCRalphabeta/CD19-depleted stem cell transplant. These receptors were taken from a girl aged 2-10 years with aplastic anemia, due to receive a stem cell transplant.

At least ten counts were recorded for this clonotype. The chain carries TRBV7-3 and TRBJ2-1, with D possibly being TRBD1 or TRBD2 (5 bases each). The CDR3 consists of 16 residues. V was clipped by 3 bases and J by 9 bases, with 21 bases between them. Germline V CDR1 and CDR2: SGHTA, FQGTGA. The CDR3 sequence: CASSFRAGTPGTEQFF. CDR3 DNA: TGTGCCAGCAGCTTTAGAGCCGGGACCCCGGGGACTGAGCAGTTCTTC.

The DNA of the CDR3 is TGTGCCAGCAGCGTAGACCTACGTGAGCAGTTCTTC. Protein: CASSVDLREQFF. J is TRBJ2-1 and V is TRBV9; unclear D gene. The germline CDR1 and CDR2 sequences are SGDLS and YYNGEE. CDR3 length: 12 residues. Trimming shortened V by 0 bases and J by 9 bases, and 7 bases separated the two germline ends.

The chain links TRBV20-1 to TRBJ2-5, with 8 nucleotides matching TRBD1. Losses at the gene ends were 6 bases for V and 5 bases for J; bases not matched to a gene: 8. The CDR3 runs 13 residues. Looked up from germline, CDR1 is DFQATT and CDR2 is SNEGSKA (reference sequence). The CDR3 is CSAPDRVGETQYF. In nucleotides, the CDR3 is TGCAGTGCCCCGGACAGGGTGGGGGAGACCCAGTACTTC.

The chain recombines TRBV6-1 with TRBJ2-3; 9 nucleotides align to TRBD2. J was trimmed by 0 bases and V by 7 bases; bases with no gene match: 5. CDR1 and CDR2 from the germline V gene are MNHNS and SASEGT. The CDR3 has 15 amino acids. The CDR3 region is CASNIAGESTDTQYF. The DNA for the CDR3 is TGTGCCAGCAACATAGCGGGAGAGAGCACAGATACGCAGTATTTT.

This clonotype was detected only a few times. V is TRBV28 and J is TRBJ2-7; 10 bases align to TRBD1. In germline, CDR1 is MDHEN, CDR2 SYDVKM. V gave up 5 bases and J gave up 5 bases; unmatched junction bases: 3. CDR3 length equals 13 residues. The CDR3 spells CASSRQGANEQYF. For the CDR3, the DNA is TGTGCCAGCAGTCGACAGGGGGCAAACGAGCAGTACTTC.

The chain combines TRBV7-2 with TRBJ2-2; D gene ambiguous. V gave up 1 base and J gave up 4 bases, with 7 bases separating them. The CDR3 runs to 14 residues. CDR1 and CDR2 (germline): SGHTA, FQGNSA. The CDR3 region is CASSLGPGTGELFF. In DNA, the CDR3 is TGTGCCAGCAGCTTAGGTCCAGGCACCGGGGAGCTGTTTTTT.

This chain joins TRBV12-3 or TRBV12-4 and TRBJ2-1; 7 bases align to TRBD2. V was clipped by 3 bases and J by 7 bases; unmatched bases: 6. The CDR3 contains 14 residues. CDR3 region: CASSLLRERNEQFF. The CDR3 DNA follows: TGTGCCAGCAGTTTGTTGCGGGAGAGGAATGAGCAGTTCTTC.

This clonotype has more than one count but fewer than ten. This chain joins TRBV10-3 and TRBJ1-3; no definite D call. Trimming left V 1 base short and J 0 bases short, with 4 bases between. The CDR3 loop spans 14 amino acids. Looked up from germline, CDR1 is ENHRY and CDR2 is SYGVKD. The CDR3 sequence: CAISEWGSGNTIYF. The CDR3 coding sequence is TGTGCCATCAGTGAGTGGGGCTCTGGAAACACCATATATTTT.

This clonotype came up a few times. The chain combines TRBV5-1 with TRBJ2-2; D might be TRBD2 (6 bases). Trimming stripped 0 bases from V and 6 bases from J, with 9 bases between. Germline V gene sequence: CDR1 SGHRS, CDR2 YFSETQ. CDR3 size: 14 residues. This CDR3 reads CASSLGGTPGELFF. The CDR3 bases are TGCGCCAGCAGCTTGGGCGGGACCCCCGGGGAGCTGTTTTTT.

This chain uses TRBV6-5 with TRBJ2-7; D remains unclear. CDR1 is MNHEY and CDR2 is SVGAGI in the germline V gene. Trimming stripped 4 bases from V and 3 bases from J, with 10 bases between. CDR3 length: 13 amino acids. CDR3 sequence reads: CASSWAGDYEQYF. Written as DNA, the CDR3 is TGTGCCAGCAGTTGGGCAGGAGACTACGAGCAGTACTTC.

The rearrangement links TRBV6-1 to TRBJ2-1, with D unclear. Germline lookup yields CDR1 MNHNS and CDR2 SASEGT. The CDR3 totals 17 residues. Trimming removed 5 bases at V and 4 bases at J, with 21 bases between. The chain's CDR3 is CASSPLPGPALYNEQFF. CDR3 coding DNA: TGTGCCAGCAGTCCCCTTCCCGGACCGGCCCTTTACAATGAGCAGTTCTTC.

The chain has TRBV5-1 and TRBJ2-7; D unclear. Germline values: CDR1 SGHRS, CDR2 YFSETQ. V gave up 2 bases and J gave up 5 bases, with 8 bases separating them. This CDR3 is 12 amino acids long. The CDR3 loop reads CASSLFRNEQYF. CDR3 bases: TGCGCCAGCAGCTTATTCCGGAACGAGCAGTACTTC. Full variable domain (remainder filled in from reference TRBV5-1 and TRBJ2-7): KAGVTQTPRYLIKTRGQQVTLSCSPISGHRSVSWYQQTPGQGLQFLFEYFSETQRNKGNFPGRFSGRQFSNSRSEMNVSTLELGDSALYLCASSLFRNEQYFGPGTRLTVT.

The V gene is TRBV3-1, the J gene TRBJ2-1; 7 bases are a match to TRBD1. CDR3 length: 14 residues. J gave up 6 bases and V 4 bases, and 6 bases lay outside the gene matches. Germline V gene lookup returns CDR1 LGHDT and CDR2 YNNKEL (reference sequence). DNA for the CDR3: TGTGCCAGCAGCCTCGCCGGGACAGTCAATGAGCAGTTCTTC. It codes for CASSLAGTVNEQFF.

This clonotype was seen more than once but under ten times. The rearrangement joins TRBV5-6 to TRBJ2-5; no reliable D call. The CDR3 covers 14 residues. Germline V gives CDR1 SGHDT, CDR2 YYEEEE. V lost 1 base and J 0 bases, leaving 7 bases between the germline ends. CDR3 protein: CASSLSAYQETQYF. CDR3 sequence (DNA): TGTGCCAGCAGCTTGTCGGCGTACCAAGAGACCCAGTACTTC.

Here the CDR3 reads CASSPEGSKTKNIQYF. The CDR3 DNA reads TGTGCCAGCAGCCCCGAGGGGAGTAAAACCAAAAACATTCAGTACTTC. The J gene is TRBJ2-4, the V gene TRBV5-6, with D perhaps given as TRBD1 or TRBD2 (5 bases each). This CDR3 region has 16 residues. Germline-derived CDR1 and CDR2 are SGHDT and YYEEEE. V was trimmed by 4 bases and J by 2 bases, leaving 16 bases between them.

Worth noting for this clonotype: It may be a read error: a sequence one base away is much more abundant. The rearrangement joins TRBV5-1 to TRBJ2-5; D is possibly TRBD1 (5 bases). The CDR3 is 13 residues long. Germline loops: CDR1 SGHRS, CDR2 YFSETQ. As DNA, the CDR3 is TGCGCCAGCAGCCTTGACAGAGAAGAGACCCATTACTTC. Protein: CASSLDREETHYF.

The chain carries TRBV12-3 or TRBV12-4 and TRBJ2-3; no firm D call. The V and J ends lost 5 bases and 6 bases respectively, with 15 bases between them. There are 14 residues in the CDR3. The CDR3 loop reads CASSTRTGHDTQYF. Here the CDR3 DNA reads TGTGCCAGCAGTACCAGGACCGGTCACGATACGCAGTATTTT.

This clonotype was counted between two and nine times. The CDR3 loop is CASSPRTGNNEQFF. The CDR3 nucleotides are TGTGCCAGCAGCCCCCGGACAGGGAACAATGAGCAGTTCTTC. V usage is TRBV7-8 and J usage is TRBJ2-1, with TRBD1 matching over 8 bases. CDR1 is SGHVS, CDR2 FQNEAQ, per germline. V shed 5 bases, J shed 5 bases, and the junction held 5 bases outside the gene matches. The CDR3 length is 14 residues.

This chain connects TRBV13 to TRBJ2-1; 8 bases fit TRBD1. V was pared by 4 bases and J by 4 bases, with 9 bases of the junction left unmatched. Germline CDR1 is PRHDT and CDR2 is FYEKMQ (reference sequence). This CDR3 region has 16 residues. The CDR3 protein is CASSSRTGFAYNEQFF. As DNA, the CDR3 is TGTGCCAGCAGCTCCCGGACAGGGTTTGCGTACAATGAGCAGTTCTTC.

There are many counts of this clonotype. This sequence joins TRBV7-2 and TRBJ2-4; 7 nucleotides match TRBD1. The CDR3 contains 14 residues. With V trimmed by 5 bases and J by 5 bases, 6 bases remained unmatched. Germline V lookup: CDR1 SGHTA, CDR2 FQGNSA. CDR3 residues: CASSVRQGQNIQYF. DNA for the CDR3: TGTGCCAGCAGCGTTAGACAGGGCCAAAACATTCAGTACTTC.

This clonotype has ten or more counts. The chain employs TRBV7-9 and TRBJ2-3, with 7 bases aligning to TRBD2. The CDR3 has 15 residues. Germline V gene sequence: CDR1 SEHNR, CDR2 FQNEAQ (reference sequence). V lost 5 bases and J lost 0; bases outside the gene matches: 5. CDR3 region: CASSGSGSSTDTQYF. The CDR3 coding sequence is TGTGCCAGCAGCGGTAGCGGGTCTAGCACAGATACGCAGTATTTT.

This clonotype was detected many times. In nucleotides, the CDR3 is TGCGCCAGCAGCTTGTTCCCAGGGGGGAGGGGAACCTACGAGCAGTACTTC. Amino acid sequence: CASSLFPGGRGTYEQYF. J is TRBJ2-7 and V is TRBV5-1; D may correspond to TRBD1 or TRBD2 (7 bases each). CDR3 size: 17 residues. CDR1 is SGHRS and CDR2 is YFSETQ in the germline V gene. The V and J ends lost 1 base and 2 bases respectively, with 19 bases between them.

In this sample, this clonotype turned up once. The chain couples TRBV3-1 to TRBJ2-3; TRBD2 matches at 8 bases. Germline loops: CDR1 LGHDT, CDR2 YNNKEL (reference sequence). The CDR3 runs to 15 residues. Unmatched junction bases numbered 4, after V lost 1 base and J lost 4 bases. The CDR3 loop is CASSQGAGVPDTQYF. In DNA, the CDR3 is TGTGCCAGCAGCCAAGGAGCGGGAGTACCAGATACGCAGTATTTT.

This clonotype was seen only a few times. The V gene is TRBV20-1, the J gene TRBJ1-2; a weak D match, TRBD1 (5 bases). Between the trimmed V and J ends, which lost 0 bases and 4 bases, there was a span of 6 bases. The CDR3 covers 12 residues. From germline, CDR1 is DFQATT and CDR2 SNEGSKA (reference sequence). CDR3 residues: CSARDDSYGYTF. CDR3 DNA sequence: TGCAGTGCTAGAGATGACAGCTATGGCTACACCTTC.

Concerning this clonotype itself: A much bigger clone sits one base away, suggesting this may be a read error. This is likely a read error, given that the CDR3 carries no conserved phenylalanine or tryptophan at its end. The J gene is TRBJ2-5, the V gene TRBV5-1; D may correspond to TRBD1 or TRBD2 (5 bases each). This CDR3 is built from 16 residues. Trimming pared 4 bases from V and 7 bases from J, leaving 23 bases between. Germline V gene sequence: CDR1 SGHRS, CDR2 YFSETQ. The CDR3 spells CASSKGTGPAVGTQYC. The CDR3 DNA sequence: TGCGCCAGCAGCAAAGGGACGGGCCCGGCCGTGGGGACCCAGTACTGC.